A selection of T cell receptor beta chains follows, all from one sample in a study of blood T cell repertoires in COVID-19. The method was immunoSEQ multiplex PCR; TCRdb's version includes in-frame clones alone and lacks a portion of them. The sample comprises under 450,000 clones, 75% to 90% of which are singletons, and about 1.6% rests with the top ten. Source material: peripheral blood. The receptor source for this set is a woman between 40 and 55 years old with COVID-19, enrolled during active disease. Each CDR3 is given with its conserved first and last residue. D genes are given only for firm matches. Expanded clones are given a class, and other clones once, few, many or no size at all.

cdr3_aa: CASSRGLNTEAFF; cdr3_nt: TGTGCCAGCAGCAGGGGCCTGAACACTGAAGCTTTCTTT; clone_size: -; d_call: -; v_call: TRBV9; j_call: TRBJ1-1
cdr3_aa: CASSQDRLAGEKNEQFF; cdr3_nt: TGTGCCAGCAGCCAGGACCGACTAGCGGGGGAGAAGAATGAGCAGTTCTTC; clone_size: -; d_call: TRBD2; v_call: TRBV14; j_call: TRBJ2-1
cdr3_aa: CASGENVYSYNEQFF; cdr3_nt: TGTGCCAGCGGTGAGAACGTCTACTCCTACAATGAGCAGTTCTTC; clone_size: -; d_call: -; v_call: TRBV7-9; j_call: TRBJ2-1
cdr3_aa: CASSLGGAGGSEQFF; cdr3_nt: TGTGCCAGCAGTTTGGGGGGAGCCGGAGGGAGTGAGCAGTTCTTC; clone_size: -; d_call: -; v_call: TRBV28; j_call: TRBJ2-1
cdr3_aa: CASSLERGRVYGYTF; cdr3_nt: TGTGCCAGCAGCTTAGAGAGGGGGCGAGTCTATGGCTACACCTTC; clone_size: -; d_call: TRBD1; v_call: TRBV7-2; j_call: TRBJ1-2
cdr3_aa: CASSEGGFGGTEAFF; cdr3_nt: TGTGCCAGCAGCGAAGGAGGGTTTGGGGGCACTGAAGCTTTCTTT; clone_size: once; d_call: -; v_call: TRBV7-3; j_call: TRBJ1-1
cdr3_aa: CASSLPGGKVLVDGYTF; cdr3_nt: TGTGCCAGCAGCTTACCAGGGGGAAAGGTGTTGGTCGATGGCTACACCTTC; clone_size: -; d_call: TRBD1; v_call: TRBV5-4; j_call: TRBJ1-2
cdr3_aa: CASSLTAGDSSTDTQYF; cdr3_nt: TGTGCCAGCAGCCTCACAGCGGGGGACTCTAGCACAGATACGCAGTATTTT; clone_size: once; d_call: TRBD2; v_call: TRBV3-1/TRBV3-2; j_call: TRBJ2-3
cdr3_aa: CATRKTSGSWPGELFF; cdr3_nt: TGTGCCACCAGAAAGACTAGCGGGAGTTGGCCCGGGGAGCTGTTTTTT; clone_size: -; d_call: TRBD2; v_call: TRBV15; j_call: TRBJ2-2
cdr3_aa: CASSVYAVDTQYF; cdr3_nt: TGTGCCAGCAGTGTCTATGCGGTAGATACGCAGTATTTT; clone_size: -; d_call: -; v_call: TRBV2; j_call: TRBJ2-3
cdr3_aa: CASSSGGSLNTEAFF; cdr3_nt: TGTGCCAGCAGCTCGGGAGGCAGCTTGAACACTGAAGCTTTCTTT; clone_size: -; d_call: -; v_call: TRBV5-4; j_call: TRBJ1-1
cdr3_aa: CASSFSASHNEQFF; cdr3_nt: TGTGCCAGCAGCTTCTCGGCTAGCCACAATGAGCAGTTCTTC; clone_size: -; d_call: -; v_call: TRBV5-6; j_call: TRBJ2-1
cdr3_aa: CASSPPGQGGGKPQHF; cdr3_nt: TGTGCCAGCAGTCCACCGGGACAGGGAGGGGGAAAGCCCCAGCATTTT; clone_size: -; d_call: TRBD1; v_call: TRBV28; j_call: TRBJ1-5
cdr3_aa: CASSRPGGTEKLFF; cdr3_nt: TGTGCCAGCAGCCGGCCCGGAGGTACTGAAAAACTGTTTTTT; clone_size: -; d_call: -; v_call: TRBV3-1/TRBV3-2; j_call: TRBJ1-4
cdr3_aa: CASSWGPNSPLHF; cdr3_nt: TGCGCCAGCAGCTGGGGCCCAAATTCACCCCTCCACTTT; clone_size: -; d_call: -; v_call: TRBV5-1; j_call: TRBJ1-6
cdr3_aa: CASGGGYSGNTIYF; cdr3_nt: TGTGCCAGCGGCGGGGGATACTCTGGAAACACCATATATTTT; clone_size: -; d_call: -; v_call: TRBV2; j_call: TRBJ1-3
cdr3_aa: CASSELGGEGQAFF; cdr3_nt: TGTGCCAGCAGTGAATTAGGGGGCGAAGGCCAAGCTTTCTTT; clone_size: -; d_call: TRBD1; v_call: TRBV6-1; j_call: TRBJ1-1
cdr3_aa: CAISESTAHGYTF; cdr3_nt: TGTGCCATCAGTGAGTCGACAGCTCATGGCTACACCTTC; clone_size: -; d_call: -; v_call: TRBV10-3; j_call: TRBJ1-2
cdr3_aa: CAAGTGENFIYGYTF; cdr3_nt: TGTGCCGCGGGGACAGGAGAAAACTTCATATATGGCTACACCTTC; clone_size: -; d_call: TRBD1; v_call: TRBV2; j_call: TRBJ1-2
cdr3_aa: CASNVGGWLGTEAFF; cdr3_nt: TGCGCCAGCAACGTTGGGGGCTGGTTGGGCACTGAAGCTTTCTTT; clone_size: once; d_call: -; v_call: TRBV5-1; j_call: TRBJ1-1
cdr3_aa: CASSLLNQPQHF; cdr3_nt: TGTGCCAGCAGCCTACTCAATCAGCCCCAGCATTTT; clone_size: -; d_call: -; v_call: TRBV3-1/TRBV3-2; j_call: TRBJ1-5
cdr3_aa: CSVNRVGTEAFF; cdr3_nt: TGCAGCGTTAACAGGGTCGGCACTGAAGCTTTCTTT; clone_size: -; d_call: -; v_call: TRBV29-1; j_call: TRBJ1-1
cdr3_aa: CASSQGADYTEAFF; cdr3_nt: TGCGCCAGCAGCCAGGGGGCAGACTACACTGAAGCTTTCTTT; clone_size: -; d_call: -; v_call: TRBV4-3; j_call: TRBJ1-1
cdr3_aa: CASSELGSSYEQYF; cdr3_nt: TGTGCCAGCAGCGAGTTGGGGAGCTCCTACGAGCAGTACTTC; clone_size: -; d_call: -; v_call: TRBV5-4; j_call: TRBJ2-7
cdr3_aa: CAINEFMNTEAFF; cdr3_nt: TGTGCCATCAATGAGTTTATGAACACTGAAGCTTTCTTT; clone_size: -; d_call: -; v_call: TRBV10-3; j_call: TRBJ1-1
cdr3_aa: CASSLQGPGNQPQHF; cdr3_nt: TGTGCCAGCAGTTTGCAGGGTCCCGGCAATCAGCCCCAGCATTTT; clone_size: -; d_call: -; v_call: TRBV28; j_call: TRBJ1-5
cdr3_aa: CASSPRGGEKLFF; cdr3_nt: TGTGCCAGCAGTCCCAGGGGAGGGGAAAAACTGTTTTTT; clone_size: -; d_call: -; v_call: TRBV12-3/TRBV12-4; j_call: TRBJ1-4
cdr3_aa: CASSVPAGGSGAYEQYF; cdr3_nt: TGCGCCAGCAGCGTACCCGCCGGAGGGAGTGGGGCCTACGAGCAGTACTTC; clone_size: -; d_call: -; v_call: TRBV5-1; j_call: TRBJ2-7
cdr3_aa: CASSGWQGGSPLHF; cdr3_nt: TGTGCCAGCAGTGGGTGGCAGGGTGGTTCACCCCTCCACTTT; clone_size: -; d_call: -; v_call: TRBV28; j_call: TRBJ1-6
cdr3_aa: CASSFRHQLTYEQYF; cdr3_nt: TGTGCCAGCAGCTTTCGACACCAGCTCACCTACGAGCAGTACTTC; clone_size: -; d_call: -; v_call: TRBV5-8; j_call: TRBJ2-7
cdr3_aa: CASSLSGTPDEKLFF; cdr3_nt: TGTGCCAGCAGCTTATCCGGGACACCTGATGAAAAACTGTTTTTT; clone_size: -; d_call: -; v_call: TRBV5-5; j_call: TRBJ1-4
cdr3_aa: CASSQDYRGYSNQPQHF; cdr3_nt: TGTGCCAGCAGCCAAGATTATCGGGGTTATAGCAATCAGCCCCAGCATTTT; clone_size: -; d_call: -; v_call: TRBV4-2; j_call: TRBJ1-5
cdr3_aa: CASWTADNQPQHF; cdr3_nt: TGTGCTTCTTGGACAGCCGACAATCAGCCCCAGCATTTT; clone_size: -; d_call: -; v_call: TRBV28; j_call: TRBJ1-5
cdr3_aa: CASSLAGGATTNEKLFF; cdr3_nt: TGTGCCAGCAGCTTAGCGGGCGGGGCAACCACTAATGAAAAACTGTTTTTT; clone_size: -; d_call: -; v_call: TRBV7-2; j_call: TRBJ1-4
cdr3_aa: CASSQAGSSYNSPLHF; cdr3_nt: TGCGCCAGCAGCCAAGCCGGGAGCTCCTATAATTCACCCCTCCACTTT; clone_size: -; d_call: -; v_call: TRBV4-3; j_call: TRBJ1-6
cdr3_aa: CASSFQGASGNTIYF; cdr3_nt: TGTGCCAGCAGTTTCCAGGGGGCTAGTGGAAACACCATATATTTT; clone_size: -; d_call: TRBD1; v_call: TRBV27; j_call: TRBJ1-3
cdr3_aa: CASRVGLNSHEQYF; cdr3_nt: TGTGCCAGCAGAGTAGGACTCAATTCTCACGAGCAGTACTTC; clone_size: -; d_call: -; v_call: TRBV6-5; j_call: TRBJ2-7